The 15 T cell receptor beta chains presented below share a single source sample, sequenced in a study of CD8+ T cells in alopecia areata. Regarding treatment: oral pan-JAK inhibitor, 5-10 mg twice daily. Extracted RNA was reverse transcribed, and the resulting cDNA served as sequencing template. The assay was immunoSEQ multiplex PCR, and TCRdb's table has in-frame clones only and misses some. The sample has some 190,000 clones; 55% to 70% are singletons. Specimen: CD4+ T cells sorted from blood, collected at week 4, from a patient treated with tofacitinib. The receptor set was obtained from a human donor with alopecia areata.

The V and J genes are TRBV4-1 and TRBJ1-2, with D perhaps matching TRBD1 (5 bases). Germline CDR1 is MGHRA and CDR2 is YSYEKL. The germline V and J ends were trimmed by 2 bases and 8 bases, with 21 bases remaining between them. The length of the CDR3 is 16 residues. The CDR3 reads CASSQPIQGASGGYTF. The CDR3 bases are TGCGCCAGCAGCCAACCAATCCAGGGAGCATCGGGAGGCTACACCTTC.

The genes are TRBV7-3 and TRBJ2-3; 8 bases agree with TRBD2. This CDR3 contains 14 residues. CDR1 and CDR2 (germline): SGHTA, FQGTGA. The trim removed 3 bases at V and 6 bases at J, leaving 5 bases unmatched. CDR3 nucleotides: TGTGCCAGCAGCTTCTCGGGAGGGGCGGATACGCAGTATTTT. Translation gives CASSFSGGADTQYF.

This clone was seen a handful of times. The chain employs TRBV29-1 and TRBJ1-1, with D unresolved. There are 12 residues in the CDR3. V lost 5 bases, J lost 0 bases, and 7 bases lay in between. Germline V lookup: CDR1 SQVTM, CDR2 ANQGSEA. The CDR3 reads CSVYHMNTEAFF. The DNA for the CDR3 is TGCAGCGTTTATCATATGAACACTGAAGCTTTCTTT.

This chain connects TRBV19 to TRBJ2-7; no clear D gene. Trimming took 4 bases from V and 0 from J, leaving 7 bases between them. This CDR3 has 13 amino acids. Germline CDR1 and CDR2: LNHDA and SQIVND (reference sequence). The CDR3 DNA reads TGTGCCAGTAGTACGGCAGCCTCCTACGAGCAGTACTTC. This gives the protein CASSTAASYEQYF. The complete variable domain, with remaining parts taken from reference TRBV19 and TRBJ2-7, reads DGGITQSPKYLFRKEGQNVTLSCEQNLNHDAMYWYRQDPGQGLRLIYYSQIVNDFQKGDIAEGYSVSREKKESFPLTVTSAQKNPTAFYLCASSTAASYEQYFGPGTRLTVT.

This chain uses TRBV30 with TRBJ2-1, with 7 bases that match TRBD2. Germline V gene lookup returns CDR1 GTSNPN and CDR2 SVGIG (reference sequence). V was clipped by 3 bases and J by 6 bases; unmatched bases: 8. The CDR3 sequence is 14 residues long. The CDR3 DNA follows: TGTGCCTGGAGGGAGCCGGGACTACTCAATGAGCAGTTCTTC. The encoded protein is CAWREPGLLNEQFF.

In this sample, this clone turned up a few times. The chain combines TRBV6-1 with TRBJ2-5, with D perhaps TRBD2 (6 bases). The CDR3 totals 16 residues. Germline V CDR1 and CDR2: MNHNS, SASEGT. Deletions cut 4 bases from V and 1 base from J, with 16 bases between. CDR3 sequence reads: CASSARTRGSQETQYF. The CDR3 region has the DNA TGTGCCAGCAGTGCGAGAACTCGGGGGTCCCAAGAGACCCAGTACTTC.

The chain recombines TRBV7-2 with TRBJ2-3; no reliable D call. Germline loops: CDR1 SGHTA, CDR2 FQGNSA. V was cut by 7 bases and J by 1 base, with 6 bases left in between. The CDR3 runs to 12 residues. The DNA of the CDR3 is TGTGCCAGCATCCGCGGCACAGATACGCAGTATTTT. Translation gives CASIRGTDTQYF.

The chain is built from TRBV9 and TRBJ2-1; TRBD2 is a possible D gene (7 bases). Germline CDR1 reads SGDLS; CDR2 reads YYNGEE. V was cut by 3 bases and J by 4 bases, with 14 bases left in between. The CDR3 is made up of 15 amino acids. In DNA, the CDR3 is TGTGCCAGCAGCGCAGGGGCTAGCGGATACAATGAGCAGTTCTTC. This codes for CASSAGASGYNEQFF.

The chain uses TRBV29-1 and TRBJ2-5; D is unresolved. Trimming removed 5 bases at V and 1 base at J, with 8 bases between. Germline lookup yields CDR1 SQVTM and CDR2 ANQGSEA. The CDR3 covers 12 residues. This CDR3 is CSVSRRQETQYF. CDR3 DNA sequence: TGCAGCGTTAGTCGGCGCCAAGAGACCCAGTACTTC.

The chain carries TRBV19 and TRBJ1-5, with D tentatively TRBD1 (6 bases). The germline V gene has CDR1 LNHDA and CDR2 SQIVND (reference sequence). Trimming took 8 bases from V and 0 from J, leaving 11 bases between them. The CDR3 is made up of 14 amino acids. The CDR3 loop reads CASGTGISNQPQHF. The CDR3 DNA sequence: TGTGCCAGTGGCACAGGGATTAGCAATCAGCCCCAGCATTTT.

This chain joins TRBV5-4 and TRBJ2-1; TRBD1 aligns across 7 bases. V gave up 4 bases and J gave up 9 bases; unmatched junction bases: 7. The CDR3 is made up of 13 amino acids. Looked up from germline, CDR1 is SGHNT and CDR2 is YYREEE (reference sequence). CDR3 amino acids: CASSLGTEGEQFF. The CDR3 DNA follows: TGTGCCAGCAGCCTGGGGACAGAGGGTGAGCAGTTCTTC. Combining the CDR3 with reference TRBV5-4 and TRBJ2-1 gives the whole variable domain ETGVTQSPTHLIKTRGQQVTLRCSSQSGHNTVSWYQQALGQGPQFIFQYYREEENGRGNFPPRFSGLQFPNYSSELNVNALELDDSALYLCASSLGTEGEQFFGPGTRLTVL.

V usage is TRBV29-1 and J usage is TRBJ2-3; D is perhaps TRBD2 (7 bases). The CDR3 spans 14 residues. V lost 8 bases, J lost 4 bases, and 19 bases lay in between. CDR1 SQVTM and CDR2 ANQGSEA come from the germline V gene. The CDR3: CSTWEGGGSDTQYF. The CDR3 nucleotides are TGCAGCACCTGGGAAGGGGGGGGTTCAGATACGCAGTATTTT.

The sample holds one count of this clone. The chain combines TRBV2 with TRBJ2-1; 12 positions match TRBD2. Germline CDR1 SNHLY, CDR2 FYNNEI. Losses at the gene ends were 1 base for V and 7 bases for J; bases not matched to a gene: 2. CDR3 length equals 15 residues. The CDR3 protein is CASSEGLAGVNEQFF. CDR3 coding DNA: TGTGCCAGCAGTGAAGGACTAGCGGGAGTAAATGAGCAGTTCTTC.

The V call is TRBV7-2, the J call TRBJ1-2; no firm D call. From germline, CDR1 is SGHTA and CDR2 FQGNSA. V gave up 5 bases and J gave up 5 bases, with 12 bases separating them. This CDR3 is built from 13 residues. This CDR3 is CASSQTLSYGYTF. The CDR3 DNA reads TGTGCCAGCAGCCAGACCCTATCGTATGGCTACACCTTC. The whole variable domain, remainder taken from reference TRBV7-2 and TRBJ1-2, is GAGVSQSPSNKVTEKGKDVELRCDPISGHTALYWYRQSLGQGLEFLIYFQGNSAPDKSGLPSDRFSAERTGGSVSTLTIQRTQQEDSAVYLCASSQTLSYGYTFGSGTRLTVV.

This clone was recorded a few times. This sample includes further DNA sequences coding for the same CDR3. The V call is TRBV29-1, the J call TRBJ2-7; TRBD2 aligns across 14 bases. The CDR3 is 14 residues long. V shed 6 bases and J 0 bases; nucleotides not matched to a gene: 1. Germline CDR1 is SQVTM and CDR2 is ANQGSEA. The CDR3 nucleotides read TGCAGCGTCGGGACTAGCGGGAGCTCCTACGAGCAGTACTTC. Translating gives CSVGTSGSSYEQYF.